The 9 T cell receptor beta chains below all came from one sample that was sequenced in a study of breast tumors, draining lymph nodes, adjacent tissues. One entry per CDR3 protein results from TCRdb running MiXCR on the multiplex PCR reads. The repertoire holds about 200,000 distinct CDR3 sequences, with around 33% as singletons. Axillary draining lymph nodes of breast cancer patients supplied the node samples. The sample comprised axillary lymph node tissue. All receptors come from a female donor with breast cancer. Some clones in this sample may be carry-over from other donors' samples.

This clonotype has at least ten counts. The V gene is TRBV6-6, the J gene TRBJ2-7; TRBD1 matches 11 bases. The germline V gene has CDR1 MNHNY and CDR2 SVGAGI (reference sequence). The J segment lost 2 bases and the V segment lost 5 bases, leaving 5 bases of the junction unmatched. CDR3 length: 15 amino acids. This chain's CDR3 is CASSTGQGAPYEQYF. The DNA of the CDR3 is TGTGCCAGCAGTACCGGACAGGGGGCGCCCTACGAGCAGTACTTC.

This clonotype was seen at least ten times. The chain links TRBV18 to TRBJ2-2; D remains unclear. V was cut by 2 bases and J by 4 bases, with 11 bases left in between. The CDR3 sequence is 15 residues long. From germline, CDR1 is KGHSH and CDR2 LQKENI. The CDR3 loop reads CASSPTPGVTGELFF. CDR3 sequence (DNA): TGTGCCAGCTCACCAACCCCCGGTGTCACCGGGGAGCTGTTTTTT.

This clonotype was found many times. V gene TRBV7-2 combines with J gene TRBJ2-2; 7 bases are shared with TRBD1. V shed 5 bases and J 7 bases; nucleotides not matched to a gene: 19. The CDR3 runs 18 residues. From germline, CDR1 is SGHTA and CDR2 FQGNSA. The CDR3 loop reads CASSARQGTATRVGELFF. CDR3 in DNA: TGTGCCAGCAGCGCAAGACAGGGAACGGCCACCCGGGTCGGGGAGCTGTTTTTT. Complete variable domain (other parts from reference TRBV7-2 and TRBJ2-2): GAGVSQSPSNKVTEKGKDVELRCDPISGHTALYWYRQSLGQGLEFLIYFQGNSAPDKSGLPSDRFSAERTGGSVSTLTIQRTQQEDSAVYLCASSARQGTATRVGELFFGEGSRLTVL.

Regarding this clonotype: The junction does not match germline at one end; this may be a read error. This chain uses TRBV20-1 with TRBJ2-1; D remains unclear. CDR3 length: 16 amino acids. Germline V gene sequence: CDR1 DFQATT, CDR2 SNEGSKA (reference sequence). CDR3 region: CSASKSLSPGYNERFF. In nucleotides, the CDR3 is TGCAGTGCCAGTAAATCTTTGAGTCCGGGCTACAATGAGCGGTTCTTC.

This clonotype has ten or more counts. V gene TRBV5-1 combines with J gene TRBJ2-5; D might be TRBD1 (6 bases). The V and J ends lost 4 bases and 5 bases respectively, with 18 bases between them. The CDR3 has 15 amino acids. Germline CDR1 reads SGHRS; CDR2 reads YFSETQ. The DNA of the CDR3 is TGCGCCAGCAGCCCGGGTGGGGCAGGGGAGGAGACCCAGTACTTC. This encodes CASSPGGAGEETQYF.

This clonotype was observed many times. The chain carries TRBV20-1 and TRBJ1-2; D gene uncertain. CDR1 DFQATT and CDR2 SNEGSKA come from the germline V gene (reference sequence). This CDR3 is 15 amino acids long. V lost 3 bases and J 4 bases, leaving 18 bases between the germline ends. CDR3 residues: CSASGVGIPGYGYTF. The CDR3 DNA reads as TGCAGTGCTAGCGGGGTAGGGATTCCGGGCTATGGCTACACCTTC.

Ten or more counts support this clonotype. The V gene is TRBV12-3 or TRBV12-4, the J gene TRBJ2-7; the D gene could be TRBD1 or TRBD2 (6 bases each). Trimming took off 4 bases at V and 0 bases at J, with 16 bases between the two ends. The CDR3 covers 16 residues. The CDR3 spells CASSSQAGTFSYEQYF. DNA for the CDR3: TGTGCCAGCAGTTCCCAGGCGGGGACATTCTCCTACGAGCAGTACTTC.

The sample holds many counts of this clonotype. The J gene is TRBJ2-2, the V gene TRBV19; the D gene is possibly TRBD1 (5 bases). The CDR3 contains 13 residues. Trimming pared 0 bases from V and 8 bases from J, leaving 7 bases between. Germline V gene lookup returns CDR1 LNHDA and CDR2 SQIVND (reference sequence). DNA for the CDR3: TGTGCCAGTAGTATAGACTGGACAGGGGAGCTGTTTTTT. It translates to CASSIDWTGELFF.

The DNA of the CDR3 is TGCGCCAGCAGTGAGACTGACGGGCGGCAGTACTTC. Translation: CASSETDGRQYF. The V and J genes are TRBV10-1 and TRBJ2-7; D ambiguous. V dropped 2 bases and J dropped 9 bases, with 11 bases sitting between them. The length of the CDR3 is 12 residues. CDR1 and CDR2 from the germline V gene are WNHNN and SYGVQD (reference sequence).